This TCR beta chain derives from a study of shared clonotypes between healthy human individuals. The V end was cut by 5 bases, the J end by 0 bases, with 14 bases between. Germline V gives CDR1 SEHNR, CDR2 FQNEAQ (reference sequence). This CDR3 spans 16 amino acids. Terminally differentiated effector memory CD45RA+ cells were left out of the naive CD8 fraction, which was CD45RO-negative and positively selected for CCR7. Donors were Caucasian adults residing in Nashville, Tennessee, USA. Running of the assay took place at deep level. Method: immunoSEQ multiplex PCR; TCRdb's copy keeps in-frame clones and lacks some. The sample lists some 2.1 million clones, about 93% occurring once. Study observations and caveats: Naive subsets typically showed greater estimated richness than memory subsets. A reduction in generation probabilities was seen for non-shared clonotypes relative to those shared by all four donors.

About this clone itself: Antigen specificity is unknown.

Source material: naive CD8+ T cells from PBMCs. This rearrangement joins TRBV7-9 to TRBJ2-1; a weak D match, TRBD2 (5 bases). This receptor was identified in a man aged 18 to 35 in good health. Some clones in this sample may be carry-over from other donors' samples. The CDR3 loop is CASSHLRTASYNEQFF. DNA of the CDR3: TGTGCCAGCAGCCACCTGAGGACTGCCTCCTACAATGAGCAGTTCTTC.